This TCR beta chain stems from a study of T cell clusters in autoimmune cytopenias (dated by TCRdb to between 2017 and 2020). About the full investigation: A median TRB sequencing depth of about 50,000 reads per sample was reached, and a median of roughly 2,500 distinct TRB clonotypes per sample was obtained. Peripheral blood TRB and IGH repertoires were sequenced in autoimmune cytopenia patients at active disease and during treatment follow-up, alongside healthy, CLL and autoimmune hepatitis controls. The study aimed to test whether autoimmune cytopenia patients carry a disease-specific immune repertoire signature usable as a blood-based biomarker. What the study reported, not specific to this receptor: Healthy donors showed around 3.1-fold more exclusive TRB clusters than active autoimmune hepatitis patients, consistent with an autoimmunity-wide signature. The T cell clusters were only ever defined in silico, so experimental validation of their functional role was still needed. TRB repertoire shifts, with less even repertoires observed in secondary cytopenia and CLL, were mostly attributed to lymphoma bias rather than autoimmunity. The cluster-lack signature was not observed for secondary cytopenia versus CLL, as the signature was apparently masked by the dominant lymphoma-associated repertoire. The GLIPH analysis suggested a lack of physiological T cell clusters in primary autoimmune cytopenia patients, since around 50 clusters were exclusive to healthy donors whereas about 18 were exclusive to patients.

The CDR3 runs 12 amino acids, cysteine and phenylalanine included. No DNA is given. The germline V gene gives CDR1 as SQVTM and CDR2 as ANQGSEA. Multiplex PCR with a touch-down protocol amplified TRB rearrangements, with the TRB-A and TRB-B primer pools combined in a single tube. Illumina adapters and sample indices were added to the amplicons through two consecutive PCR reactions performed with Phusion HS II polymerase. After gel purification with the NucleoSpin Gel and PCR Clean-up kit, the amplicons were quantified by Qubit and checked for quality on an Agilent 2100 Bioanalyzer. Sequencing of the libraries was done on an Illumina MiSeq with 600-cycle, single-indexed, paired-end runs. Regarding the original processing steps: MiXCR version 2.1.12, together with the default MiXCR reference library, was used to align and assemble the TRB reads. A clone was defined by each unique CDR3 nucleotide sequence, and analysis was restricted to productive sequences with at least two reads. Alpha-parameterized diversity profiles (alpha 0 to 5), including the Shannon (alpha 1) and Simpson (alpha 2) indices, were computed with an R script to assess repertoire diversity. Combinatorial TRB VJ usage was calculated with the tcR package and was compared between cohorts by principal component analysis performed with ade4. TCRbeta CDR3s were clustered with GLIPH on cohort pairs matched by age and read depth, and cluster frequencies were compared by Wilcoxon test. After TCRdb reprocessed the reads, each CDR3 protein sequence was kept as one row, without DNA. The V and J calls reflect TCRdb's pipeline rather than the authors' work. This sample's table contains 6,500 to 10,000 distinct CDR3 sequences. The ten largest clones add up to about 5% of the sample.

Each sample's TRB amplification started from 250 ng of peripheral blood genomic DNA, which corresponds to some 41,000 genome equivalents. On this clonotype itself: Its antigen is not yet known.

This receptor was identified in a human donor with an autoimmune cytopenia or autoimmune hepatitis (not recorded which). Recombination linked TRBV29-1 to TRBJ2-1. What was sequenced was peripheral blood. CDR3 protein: CSVHRILDEQFF.